Shown below are 21 T cell receptor beta chains from a single sample sequenced in a study of blood T cell repertoires in COVID-19. The repertoire was sequenced with immunoSEQ multiplex PCR; TCRdb's copy has only in-frame clones and lacks some. This table has about 160,000 clones, approximately 82% appearing once. What was sequenced was peripheral blood. These receptors were obtained from a human donor with acute or convalescent COVID-19. The donor label of this sample is uncertain.

The J gene is TRBJ2-5, the V gene TRBV2; the match to TRBD2 covers 12 bases. The CDR3 runs 19 residues. Germline-derived CDR1 and CDR2 are SNHLY and FYNNEI. V lost 3 bases, J lost 3 bases, and 14 bases stayed unmatched. The CDR3 nucleotides are TGTGCCAGCAGTGATGCCATGACTAGCGGGGGCCCGGGGAAAGAGACCCAGTACTTC. The encoded protein is CASSDAMTSGGPGKETQYF.

The chain employs TRBV6-5 and TRBJ2-7; TRBD1 matches 9 bases. Germline V lookup: CDR1 MNHEY, CDR2 SVGAGI. The CDR3 consists of 15 residues. V shed 6 bases, J shed 1 base, and the junction held 7 bases outside the gene matches. CDR3: CASRGWGTGSYEQYF. In DNA, the CDR3 is TGTGCCAGCAGGGGTTGGGGGACAGGGTCCTACGAGCAGTACTTC.

The V gene is TRBV2, the J gene TRBJ1-5; 8 bases match TRBD1. J lost 2 bases, V lost 10 bases, and 7 bases had no gene match. Germline loops: CDR1 SNHLY, CDR2 FYNNEI. This CDR3 is built from 14 residues. CDR3 DNA: TGTGCCACCAGACAGGGGTCGGGCAATCAGCCCCAGCATTTT. It is translated as CATRQGSGNQPQHF.

The chain employs TRBV6-2 or TRBV6-3 and TRBJ1-1; D possibly corresponds to TRBD1 (6 bases). In germline, CDR1 is MNHEY, CDR2 SVGEGT. V was cut by 6 bases and J by 3 bases, with 11 bases left in between. The CDR3 covers 13 residues. The CDR3 sequence is CASSPQGYTEAFF. CDR3 sequence (DNA): TGTGCCAGCAGCCCACAGGGTTACACTGAAGCTTTCTTT.

In DNA, the CDR3 is TGTGCCAGCAGTATAGGGAGCTCCTATAATTCACCCCTCCACTTT. Residues: CASSIGSSYNSPLHF. The J gene is TRBJ1-6, the V gene TRBV27, with D unresolved. Per the germline V gene, CDR1 is MNHEY and CDR2 is SMNVEV (reference sequence). The CDR3 sequence is 15 residues long. The ends were cut back, 5 bases at V and 0 bases at J, with 8 bases in the middle.

The chain joins TRBV30 to TRBJ2-1; 8 bases match TRBD1. CDR1 GTSNPN and CDR2 SVGIG come from the germline V gene (reference sequence). V was pared by 1 base and J by 7 bases, with 15 bases of the junction left unmatched. The CDR3 is 17 amino acids. The CDR3 loop is CAWSGRFLGQGRNEQFF. CDR3 nucleotide sequence: TGTGCCTGGAGTGGGAGGTTCCTCGGACAGGGAAGGAATGAGCAGTTCTTC.

This clone was seen more than once but under ten times. V usage is TRBV6-5 and J usage is TRBJ2-7, with D possibly matching TRBD1 (6 bases). CDR1 MNHEY and CDR2 SVGAGI come from the germline V gene. Trimming removed 3 bases at V and 2 bases at J, with 14 bases between. This CDR3 has 15 residues. This CDR3 reads CASSYSGRGPYEQYF. The CDR3 coding sequence is TGTGCCAGCAGTTATTCTGGCAGGGGCCCCTACGAGCAGTACTTC.

V is TRBV25-1 and J is TRBJ1-1, with D perhaps matching TRBD1 (5 bases). Germline V lookup: CDR1 MGHDK, CDR2 SYGVNS. Trimming pared 7 bases from V and 3 bases from J, leaving 15 bases between. CDR3 length: 14 residues. DNA of the CDR3: TGTGCCAGCACCGCATTGGGGGGGTACACTGAAGCTTTCTTT. This encodes CASTALGGYTEAFF. Together with reference TRBV25-1 and TRBJ1-1, the CDR3 gives the full variable domain: EADIYQTPRYLVIGTGKKITLECSQTMGHDKMYWYQQDPGMELHLIHYSYGVNSTEKGDLSSESTVSRIRTEHFPLTLESARPSHTSQYLCASTALGGYTEAFFGQGTRLTVV.

The rearrangement links TRBV7-3 to TRBJ2-2; 9 nucleotides line up with TRBD2. Unmatched junction bases numbered 6, after V lost 5 bases and J lost 2 bases. Per the germline V gene, CDR1 is SGHTA and CDR2 is FQGTGA. This CDR3 has 16 amino acids. In nucleotides, the CDR3 is TGTGCCAGCAGCCCCAGCGGGGGGCCTAACACCGGGGAGCTGTTTTTT. Protein: CASSPSGGPNTGELFF.

The chain recombines TRBV7-2 with TRBJ1-5, with no clear D. The CDR3 covers 15 residues. Trimming pared 1 base from V and 7 bases from J, leaving 14 bases between. The germline CDR1 and CDR2 sequences are SGHTA and FQGNSA. CDR3 sequence: CASSLDLPRHQPQHF. The CDR3 coding sequence is TGTGCCAGCAGCTTAGACTTGCCCAGACACCAGCCCCAGCATTTT. Supplemented by reference TRBV7-2 and TRBJ1-5, the full variable domain reads GAGVSQSPSNKVTEKGKDVELRCDPISGHTALYWYRQSLGQGLEFLIYFQGNSAPDKSGLPSDRFSAERTGGSVSTLTIQRTQQEDSAVYLCASSLDLPRHQPQHFGDGTRLSIL.

The J gene is TRBJ1-1, the V gene TRBV20-1; 10 nucleotides line up with TRBD1. V trimming: 5 bases; J trimming: 10 bases; junction bases outside the gene matches: 1. The CDR3 sequence is 10 residues long. Germline V gives CDR1 DFQATT, CDR2 SNEGSKA (reference sequence). As DNA, the CDR3 is TGCAGTGCTGGGACAGGGGCAGCTTTCTTT. Protein sequence: CSAGTGAAFF.

The rearrangement uses TRBV3-1 (or the pseudogene TRBV3-2) and TRBJ1-3, with D unclear. Germline V lookup: CDR1 LGHDT, CDR2 YNNKEL (reference sequence). Trimming took 1 base from V and 9 from J, leaving 13 bases between them. The CDR3 contains 14 residues. CDR3 residues: CASSQGSIPGTIYF. The CDR3 DNA sequence: TGTGCCAGCAGCCAAGGTAGTATCCCGGGCACCATATATTTT.

The genes are TRBV30 and TRBJ2-3; D uncertain. V lost 3 bases and J lost 4, with 11 bases in between. Germline CDR1 and CDR2: GTSNPN and SVGIG (reference sequence). This CDR3 spans 13 amino acids. CDR3 amino acids: CAWRPGSADTQYF. In DNA, the CDR3 is TGTGCCTGGAGACCGGGTTCCGCAGATACGCAGTATTTT.

The rearrangement links TRBV3-1 (or the pseudogene TRBV3-2) to TRBJ2-5; D is uncertain. V lost 2 bases and J lost 1, with 8 bases in between. This CDR3 has 14 residues. Germline CDR1 is LGHDT and CDR2 is YNNKEL (reference sequence). This CDR3 is CASSQMPSQETQYF. The CDR3 DNA is TGTGCCAGCAGCCAAATGCCTAGCCAAGAGACCCAGTACTTC.

The chain has TRBV9 and TRBJ2-5; 9 bases map to TRBD2. The CDR3 extends over 13 amino acids. Germline values: CDR1 SGDLS, CDR2 YYNGEE. The V and J ends lost 4 bases and 5 bases, in that order; junction bases with no gene match: 3. The CDR3 loop reads CASSRAGGETQYF. DNA of the CDR3: TGTGCCAGCAGCAGAGCGGGGGGTGAGACCCAGTACTTC.

The rearrangement uses TRBV4-3 and TRBJ1-4; 9 nucleotides align to TRBD1. Germline CDR1 is LGHNA and CDR2 is YSLEER. CDR3 size: 14 residues. With 3 bases clipped from V and 8 bases from J, the junction kept 4 bases outside the gene matches. For the CDR3, the DNA is TGCGCCAGCAGCCAGGGACAGGGAGCCGAAAAACTGTTTTTT. The encoded protein is CASSQGQGAEKLFF.

The J gene is TRBJ2-7, the V gene TRBV3-1 (or the pseudogene TRBV3-2); a weak D match, TRBD1 (8 bases). Germline V lookup: CDR1 LGHDT, CDR2 YNNKEL (reference sequence). The CDR3 contains 16 residues. The germline V and J ends were trimmed by 3 bases and 5 bases, with 20 bases remaining between them. This chain's CDR3 is CASSQYLDREGNEQYF. Written as DNA, the CDR3 is TGTGCCAGCAGCCAGTACCTGGACAGGGAGGGTAACGAGCAGTACTTC.

The chain joins TRBV4-3 to TRBJ1-1; D not resolved. Between the trimmed V and J ends, which lost 0 bases and 2 bases, there was a span of 10 bases. Germline loops: CDR1 LGHNA, CDR2 YSLEER. This CDR3 spans 15 amino acids. This CDR3 is CASSQDQDGNTEAFF. CDR3 DNA: TGCGCCAGCAGCCAAGATCAGGATGGTAACACTGAAGCTTTCTTT.

CDR3 in DNA: TGTGCCAGCACGGGCAGGGTAGACTATGGCTACACCTTC. Translating it yields CASTGRVDYGYTF. The gene calls are TRBV25-1 and TRBJ1-2, with D possibly TRBD1 on 5 matching bases. Germline V CDR1 and CDR2: MGHDK, SYGVNS. The CDR3 runs 13 residues. V gave up 7 bases and J gave up 3 bases, with 12 bases separating them.

J is TRBJ1-1 and V is TRBV5-5; D is uncertain. Deletions cut 4 bases from V and 5 bases from J, with 21 bases between. Per the germline V gene, CDR1 is SGHKS and CDR2 is YYEKEE (reference sequence). CDR3 size: 16 residues. CDR3 bases: TGTGCCAGCAGCCTTGACACCGGGAAACGAAAAACTGAAGCTTTCTTT. Translated, it gives CASSLDTGKRKTEAFF.

This sequence joins TRBV11-2 and TRBJ2-6; D not resolved. The CDR3 has 16 residues. Germline CDR1 is SGHAT and CDR2 is FQNNGV. Trimming stripped 5 bases from V and 0 bases from J, with 11 bases between. CDR3 in amino acids: CASSPLGASGANVLTF. CDR3 coding DNA: TGTGCCAGCAGCCCCCTGGGCGCCTCTGGGGCCAACGTCCTGACTTTC.